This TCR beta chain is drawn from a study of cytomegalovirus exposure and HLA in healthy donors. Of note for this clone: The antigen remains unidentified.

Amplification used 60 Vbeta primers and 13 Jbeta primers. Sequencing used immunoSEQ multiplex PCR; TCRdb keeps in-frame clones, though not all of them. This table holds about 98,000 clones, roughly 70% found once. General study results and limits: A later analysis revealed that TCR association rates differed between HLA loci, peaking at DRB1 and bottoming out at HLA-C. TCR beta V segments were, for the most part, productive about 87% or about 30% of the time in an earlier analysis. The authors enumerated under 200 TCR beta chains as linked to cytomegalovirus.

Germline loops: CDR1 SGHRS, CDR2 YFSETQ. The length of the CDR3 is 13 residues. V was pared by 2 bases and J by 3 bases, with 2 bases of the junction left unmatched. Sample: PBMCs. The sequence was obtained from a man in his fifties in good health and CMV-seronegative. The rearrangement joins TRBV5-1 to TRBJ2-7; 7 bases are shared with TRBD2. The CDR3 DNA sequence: TGCGCCAGCAGCTTAAAGCGGGACTACGAGCAGTACTTC. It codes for CASSLKRDYEQYF.